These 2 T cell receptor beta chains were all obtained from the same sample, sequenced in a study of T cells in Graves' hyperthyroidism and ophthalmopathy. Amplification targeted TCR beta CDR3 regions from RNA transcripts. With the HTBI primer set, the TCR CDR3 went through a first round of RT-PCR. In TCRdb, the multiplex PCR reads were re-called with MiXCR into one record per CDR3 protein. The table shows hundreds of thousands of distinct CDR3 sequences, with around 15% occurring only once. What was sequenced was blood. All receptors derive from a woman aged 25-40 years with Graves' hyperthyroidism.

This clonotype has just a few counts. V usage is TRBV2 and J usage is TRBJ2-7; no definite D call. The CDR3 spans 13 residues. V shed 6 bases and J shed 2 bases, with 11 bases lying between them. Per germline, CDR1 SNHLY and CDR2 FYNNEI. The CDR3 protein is CASRITLTYEQYF. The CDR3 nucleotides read TGTGCCAGCAGGATAACATTAACCTACGAGCAGTACTTC.

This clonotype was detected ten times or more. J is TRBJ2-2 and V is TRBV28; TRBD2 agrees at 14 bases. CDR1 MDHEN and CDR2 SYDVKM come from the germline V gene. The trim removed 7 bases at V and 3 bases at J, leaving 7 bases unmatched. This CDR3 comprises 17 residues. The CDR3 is CASTPRTSGRYTGELFF. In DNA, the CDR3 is TGTGCCAGCACACCCCGGACTAGCGGGAGGTACACCGGGGAGCTGTTTTTT.